The source of this TCR beta chain is a study of cytomegalovirus exposure and HLA in healthy donors (dated by TCRdb to the late 2010s). In the study overall: A later analysis indicated that the 130 or so validation repertoires were generated on the platform also employed for the 600 to 750 repertoires of the first cohort. The study aimed to test whether signatures of past pathogen exposure could be identified by cataloging public T cell receptors. Besides the first cohort of around 700 subjects, a separate validation cohort made up of 120 or so different subjects was used. To predict cytomegalovirus infection status, the study brought together high-throughput TCR immunosequencing, statistical association of individual TCRs with disease status, and machine learning. Study-wide conclusions, independent of this receptor: The validation cohort had no HLA typing available for a later analysis, so co-occurrence within that cohort was assessed over all 120 or so repertoires. A later analysis found that TCRs clustered in the first cohort also tended to co-occur in the roughly 120 validation repertoires, with approximately 94% of cluster scores above 0. The authors suggested that the approach could potentially be generalized to other disease states and immunological phenotypes. In vitro tests confirmed that a few of the cytomegalovirus-associated TCR beta chains recognize cytomegalovirus antigens. The classifier was reported to diagnose cytomegalovirus status with high specificity and sensitivity in both the original and validation cohorts. In the study, 150 to 200 TCR beta chains were listed as associated with cytomegalovirus. While some public TCRs were present in many individuals, most TCR sequences turned up only very rarely across donors.

The library relied on the immunoSEQ multiplex PCR assay. On the study's bioinformatics: To diagnose cytomegalovirus status from the catalog of TCR beta chain sequences, a statistical classification framework was built. As stored in TCRdb, this immuneACCESS dataset retains in-frame rearrangements with V and J assigned. A fraction of the clones does not appear; measured against another copy, unresolved V genes explain less than half of the discrepancy, and the remainder lacks a known reason. V, J and clone size reflect that table, while D and trimming were determined from the DNA. In all, the sample holds 150,000 or so clones, and around 89% of those were seen once. In total, the top ten clones hold less than 8% of the sample. A word on this clone: Its antigen target is currently unknown. Per-nucleotide qualities are absent, and no much larger clonotype sits a single base away.

The donors belonged to the validation cohort of roughly 120 subjects, which was separate from the roughly 670-subject first cohort. V and J are truncated by 2 bases and 0 bases respectively, leaving an intervening sequence of 8 bases. The germline V gene encodes CDR1 SGDLS and CDR2 YYNGEE. The cysteine opens and the phenylalanine closes a CDR3 of 14 amino acids. Of the read, only the CDR3 DNA is kept; its 42 bases are in frame from base 1. Sequenced material: PBMCs. The sequence was obtained from a woman in her twenties or thirties in good health and CMV-seropositive. The chain is made from TRBV9 and TRBJ2-5, with TRBD1 perhaps the D gene, on 6 matching bases. The CDR3 region has the sequence CASSVTGYQETQYF. The DNA is as follows: TGTGCCAGCAGCGTGACAGGTTACCAAGAGACCCAGTACTTC. Where the CDR3 stops, the reference TRBV9 and TRBJ2-5 genes take over; the full variable domain is DSGVTQTPKHLITATGQRVTLRCSPRSGDLSVYWYQQSLDQGLQFLIQYYNGEERAKGNILERFSAQQFPDLHSELNLSSLELGDSALYFCASSVTGYQETQYFGPGTRLLVL.